The entry below gives a single TCR beta chain sequence along with its context. TCRdb re-analysed the RT-PCR reads in MiXCR, keeping a single row per CDR3 protein. The sample contains about 540,000 distinct CDR3 sequences, roughly 25% of which appear only once. The data derive from a study of response to subunit inactivated influenza vaccine. Trimming took 3 bases from V and 2 from J, leaving 10 bases between them. This CDR3 comprises 14 residues. CDR1 SGHAT and CDR2 FQNNGV come from the germline V gene. Another study also made use of these data, one on T cells expressing NK-cell markers. That source reports: cDNA encoding TCR beta was synthesized via 5'RACE template switching incorporating UMIs. Researchers got TCR beta repertoires out of sorted CD3+CD56+NKG2C+, CD3+CD56+NKG2C- and CD3+CD56-NKG2C+ T cells.

This chain uses TRBV11-2 with TRBJ1-1; D unresolved. This TCR was sampled from a man between 50 and 59 years old who received an inactivated influenza vaccine. Source: CD4+ T cells sorted from PBMCs, taken 11 to 12 days after vaccination. The CDR3 region has the DNA TGTGCCAGCAGCTTTTCTACAGTAAACACTGAAGCTTTCTTT. Amino acid sequence: CASSFSTVNTEAFF.